The present entry profiles one TCR beta chain with its context. V lost 6 bases to trimming and J lost 1 base, with 11 bases between them. The germline V gene has CDR1 SGHAT and CDR2 FQDESV (reference sequence). This CDR3 contains 14 residues. The source of the sample is a study of blood T cell repertoires in COVID-19. Overall study context: T cells, B-cell-depleted T cells, or PBMCs provided the cDNA or gDNA that served as material.

Original processing notes: Amplification with reference gene primers provided the estimates of nucleated cell counts. The assay was immunoSEQ multiplex PCR, and TCRdb's table has in-frame clones only and misses some. D and trimming were read from the DNA, whereas the V and J calls and clone size are those reported in that table. The sample holds 200,000 to 300,000 clones, roughly 86% seen once. Material: peripheral blood. This chain links TRBV11-1 with TRBJ2-3; D ambiguous. The TCR comes from a woman aged 25 to 45 with acute or convalescent COVID-19. CDR3 residues: CASSIIRGTDTQYF. CDR3 sequence (DNA): TGTGCCAGCAGTATCATCCGGGGCACAGATACGCAGTATTTT.